This T cell receptor (beta chain) stems from a study of T cells in Graves' hyperthyroidism and ophthalmopathy. Newly diagnosed patients aged 18 to 65 had hyperthyroidism of under 2 months' duration. Those patients with uncontrolled infection, other autoimmune disease, pregnancy or lactation were excluded. This clonotype was observed a handful of times. Its antigen is as yet unknown. Findings of the study overall: Most expanded thyroid clonotypes above 0.001 recurred in blood. The model made its ophthalmopathy prediction, and onset followed a median 6.5 months later.

The source material, RNA transcripts, was used to amplify TCR beta CDR3 regions. First-round RT-PCR targeting the TCR CDR3 was performed with the HTBI primer set. TCRdb re-derived calls from the multiplex PCR reads in MiXCR, one entry per CDR3 protein. Of approximately 360,000 distinct CDR3 sequences listed, around 25% were seen once; the top ten hold over 70%. The sample was blood. The sequence derives from a man aged 45-60 years with Graves' hyperthyroidism.

CDR3 nucleotide sequence: TGCAGTGCTAGAGATCCGGGACAGGGTGGAAATTCACCCCTCCACTTT. Its translation: CSARDPGQGGNSPLHF. The gene calls are TRBV20-1 and TRBJ1-6; 9 bases are shared with TRBD1. CDR1 and CDR2 from the germline V gene are DFQATT and SNEGSKA (reference sequence). V gave up 0 bases and J gave up 7 bases; unmatched junction bases: 7. The CDR3 covers 16 residues.